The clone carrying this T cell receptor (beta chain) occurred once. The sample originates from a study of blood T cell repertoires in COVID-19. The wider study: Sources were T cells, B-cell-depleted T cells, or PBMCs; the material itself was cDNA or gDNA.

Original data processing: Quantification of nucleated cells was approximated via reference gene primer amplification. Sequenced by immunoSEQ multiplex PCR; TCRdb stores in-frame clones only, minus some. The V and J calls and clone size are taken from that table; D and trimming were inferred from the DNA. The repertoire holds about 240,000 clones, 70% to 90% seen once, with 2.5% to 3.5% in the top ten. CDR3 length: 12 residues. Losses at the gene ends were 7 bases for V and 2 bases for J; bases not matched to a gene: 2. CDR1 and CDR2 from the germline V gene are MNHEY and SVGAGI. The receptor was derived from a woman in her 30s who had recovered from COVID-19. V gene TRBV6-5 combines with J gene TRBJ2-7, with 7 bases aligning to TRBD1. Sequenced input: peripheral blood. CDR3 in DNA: TGTGCCAGCACCCAGGGGGCCTACGAGCAGTACTTC. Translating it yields CASTQGAYEQYF.